This T cell receptor beta chain emerged from a study of beta chain features in type 1 diabetes. The study, taken as a whole, reports: Any PCR bias toward short templates would affect both groups alike.

For this clone: Its antigen is not known.

Every bit of the isolated RNA underwent reverse transcription, so sequencing read expressed TCRB transcripts. Assay used: immunoSEQ multiplex PCR; TCRdb lists only in-frame clones, some missing. The repertoire holds some 900,000 clones, roughly 15% seen once, with 0.02% to 0.025% in the top ten. This TCR was sampled from a woman aged 18 to 35 in good health. The specimen was naive CD4+ T cells from blood.

Written as DNA, the CDR3 is TGCAGCGTTGCAGGTGGCGGGAGCTCAAACTCCTACGAGCAGTACTTC. Encoded protein: CSVAGGGSSNSYEQYF. J is TRBJ2-5 and V is TRBV29-1; 7 nucleotides align to TRBD2. Gene TRBJ2-7 matches the end of the DNA better, so the J call may be wrong. The germline gives CDR1 SQVTM, CDR2 ANQGSEA. The CDR3 is made up of 16 amino acids.